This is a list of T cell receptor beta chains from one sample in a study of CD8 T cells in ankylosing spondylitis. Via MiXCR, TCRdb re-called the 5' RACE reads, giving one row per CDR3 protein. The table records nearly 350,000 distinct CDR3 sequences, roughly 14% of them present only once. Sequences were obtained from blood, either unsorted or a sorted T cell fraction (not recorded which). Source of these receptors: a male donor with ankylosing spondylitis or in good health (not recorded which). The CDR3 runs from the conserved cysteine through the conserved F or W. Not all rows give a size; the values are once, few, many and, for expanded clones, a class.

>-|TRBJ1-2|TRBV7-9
CASSLDTHYGYTF
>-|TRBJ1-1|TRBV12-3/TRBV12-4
CASSPWAF
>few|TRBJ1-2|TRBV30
CAWSTGLYGYTF
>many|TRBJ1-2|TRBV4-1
CASSQDLGGYGYTF
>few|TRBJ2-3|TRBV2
CASSEWSLTDTQYF
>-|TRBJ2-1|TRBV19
CASSIAGASNNEQFF
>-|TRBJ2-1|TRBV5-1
CASSPDRGDNEQFF
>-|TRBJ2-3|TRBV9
CASSVETGSFTDTQYF
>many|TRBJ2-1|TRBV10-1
CASSMGKTGNEQFF
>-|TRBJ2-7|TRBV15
CATSRDLTYEQYF